These 16 T cell receptor beta chains share one sample of origin, sequenced in a study of PD-1 blockade in classical Hodgkin lymphoma. Assay: immunoSEQ multiplex PCR; the TCRdb copy retains only in-frame clones and omits some. The table has around 40,000 clones, just under 80% seen once. All patients relapsed after autologous stem cell transplantation, and brentuximab vedotin exposure varied. The material was peripheral blood mononuclear cells (PBMCs), obtained at baseline. All receptors come from a human donor with classical Hodgkin lymphoma.

The chain uses TRBV18 and TRBJ2-7; either TRBD1 or TRBD2 may fit D (5 bases each). This CDR3 is 14 amino acids long. The germline gives CDR1 KGHSH, CDR2 LQKENI. V was pared by 3 bases and J by 1 base, with 10 bases between. CDR3 in amino acids: CASSPGTESYEQYF. The CDR3 bases are TGTGCCAGCTCACCTGGGACGGAGTCCTACGAGCAGTACTTC. Drawing the rest from reference TRBV18 and TRBJ2-7, the complete variable domain is NAGVMQNPRHLVRRRGQEARLRCSPMKGHSHVYWYRQLPEEGLKFMVYLQKENIIDESGMPKERFSAEFPKEGPSILRIQQVVRGDSAAYFCASSPGTESYEQYFGPGTRLTVT.

V and J are TRBV7-9 and TRBJ1-6; no reliable D call. Trimming took off 5 bases at V and 10 bases at J, with 12 bases between the two ends. Germline-derived CDR1 and CDR2 are SEHNR and FQNEAQ (reference sequence). CDR3 length: 13 residues. The CDR3 reads CASSALTGSPLHF. The DNA for the CDR3 is TGTGCCAGCAGCGCCCTGACCGGATCACCCCTCCACTTT.

The V and J genes are TRBV5-6 and TRBJ2-5; no clear D. CDR3 length equals 10 residues. Germline loops: CDR1 SGHDT, CDR2 YYEEEE. Trimming removed 5 bases from V and 8 bases from J, with 7 bases in between. CDR3 protein: CASRSGTQYF. DNA of the CDR3: TGTGCCAGCAGGTCGGGCACCCAGTACTTC.

J is TRBJ2-7 and V is TRBV7-2, with D possibly called TRBD1 or TRBD2 (5 bases each). Germline V lookup: CDR1 SGHTA, CDR2 FQGNSA. The V and J ends lost 5 bases and 0 bases respectively, with 11 bases between them. The CDR3 has 14 residues. The CDR3 is CASSTGTSSYEQYF. CDR3 in DNA: TGTGCCAGCAGCACCGGGACGAGCTCCTACGAGCAGTACTTC.

The chain has TRBV7-2 and TRBJ2-1; tentative D call: TRBD2 (5 bases). Germline assignment: CDR1 SGHTA and CDR2 FQGNSA. V gave up 2 bases and J gave up 6 bases, with 8 bases separating them. CDR3 length equals 13 residues. The DNA of the CDR3 is TGTGCCAGCAGCTTACCTAGCTCCAATGAGCAGTTCTTC. Encoded protein: CASSLPSSNEQFF. Based on the CDR3 plus reference TRBV7-2 and TRBJ2-1, the full variable domain is GAGVSQSPSNKVTEKGKDVELRCDPISGHTALYWYRQSLGQGLEFLIYFQGNSAPDKSGLPSDRFSAERTGGSVSTLTIQRTQQEDSAVYLCASSLPSSNEQFFGPGTRLTVL.

The rearrangement links TRBV2 to TRBJ1-1; D uncertain. The CDR3 has 16 residues. Germline CDR1 reads SNHLY; CDR2 reads FYNNEI. The V gene lost 6 bases and the J gene lost 0 bases, with 17 bases spanning the gap. The CDR3 nucleotides are TGTGCCAGCAGCGCGATTTCGATAAATTTGAACACTGAAGCTTTCTTT. It is translated as CASSAISINLNTEAFF.

This clone was observed a single time. The chain combines TRBV6-5 with TRBJ1-6; 9 positions match TRBD1. The CDR3 consists of 14 residues. Germline values: CDR1 MNHEY, CDR2 SVGAGI. Trimming cost V 5 bases and J 5 bases; bases outside gene matches: 1. The CDR3 loop is CASSRDRDNSPLHF. The CDR3 nucleotides are TGTGCCAGCAGTCGGGACAGGGATAATTCACCCCTCCACTTT.

The chain carries TRBV18 and TRBJ2-2; D remains unclear. CDR1 is KGHSH, CDR2 LQKENI, per germline. V lost 2 bases and J 4 bases, leaving 14 bases between the germline ends. The CDR3 length is 16 residues. In DNA form, the CDR3 reads TGTGCCAGCTCACCAATCCCCGGGCACACCACCGGGGAGCTGTTTTTT. As protein: CASSPIPGHTTGELFF.

CDR3 in amino acids: CASSQEAGEGEKLFF. CDR3 nucleotides: TGTGCCAGCAGCCAAGAAGCAGGGGAAGGGGAAAAACTGTTTTTT. This sequence joins TRBV4-2 and TRBJ1-4; TRBD1 might be the D (6 bases). The CDR3 length is 15 residues. Germline CDR1 LGHNA, CDR2 YNFKEQ. The ends were cut back, 0 bases at V and 8 bases at J, with 13 bases in the middle.

The chain combines TRBV6-5 with TRBJ1-5; possible D gene TRBD1, 5 bases. The CDR3 runs to 14 residues. Germline V CDR1 and CDR2: MNHEY, SVGAGI. The V and J ends lost 5 bases and 7 bases respectively, with 15 bases between them. The CDR3 loop reads CASSAGTEVQPQHF. Here the CDR3 DNA reads TGTGCCAGCAGTGCCGGGACGGAGGTACAGCCCCAGCATTTT.

This clone was seen many times. The chain carries TRBV5-6 and TRBJ1-2; maybe TRBD1 (5 bases). Trimming removed 7 bases from V and 2 bases from J, with 24 bases in between. The CDR3 consists of 17 residues. Germline V lookup: CDR1 SGHDT, CDR2 YYEEEE. CDR3 protein: CASRYGREGFPNYGYTF. DNA of the CDR3: TGTGCCAGCCGCTATGGCAGGGAAGGATTCCCGAACTATGGCTACACCTTC.

The J gene is TRBJ2-4, the V gene TRBV5-4; no clear D. V gave up 4 bases and J gave up 9 bases, with 11 bases separating them. The CDR3 length is 12 residues. The germline CDR1 and CDR2 sequences are SGHNT and YYREEE (reference sequence). The CDR3 DNA is TGTGCCAGCAGCCCAGATACCGGCATTCAGTACTTC. Amino acid sequence: CASSPDTGIQYF.

As to this clone: The junction differs from germline at one of its ends, possibly a read error. V and J are TRBV29-1 and TRBJ2-1, with a tentative D call TRBD1 (6 bases). CDR3 length: 13 amino acids. The germline V gene encodes CDR1 SQVTM and CDR2 ANQGSEA. CDR3 protein: CSVAPYRDNGQFF. In nucleotides, the CDR3 is TGCAGCGTTGCCCCATACAGGGACAATGGGCAGTTCTTC.

The V gene is TRBV5-1, the J gene TRBJ2-3; 10 bases fit TRBD2. V was clipped by 1 base and J by 4 bases; unmatched bases: 3. Germline assignment: CDR1 SGHRS and CDR2 YFSETQ. The CDR3 has 15 amino acids. The CDR3 protein is CASSLTGTSADTQYF. CDR3 DNA: TGCGCCAGCAGCTTGACCGGGACTAGCGCAGATACGCAGTATTTT.

The sample holds one count of this clone. The chain combines TRBV7-2 with TRBJ2-3, with unresolved D. V was cut by 6 bases and J by 4 bases, with 11 bases left in between. Germline V gene data show CDR1 as SGHTA and CDR2 as FQGNSA. The CDR3 runs to 13 residues. The CDR3 DNA reads TGTGCCAGCAGGCGTGCCCCCCCAGATACGCAGTATTTT. Translation: CASRRAPPDTQYF.

The sample holds one count of this clone. This rearrangement joins TRBV7-5 to TRBJ1-2; TRBD1 is the table's D call and was not checked against the DNA. TRBV7-5 is given as a pseudogene. This CDR3 is 12 amino acids long. The DNA of the CDR3 is TGTGCCAGAAGGACAGGGGGCTATGGCTACACCTTC. Its protein product is CARRTGGYGYTF.